This TCR beta chain was identified during a study of technical replicates of blood from several donors. Repertoires were generated with immunoSEQ multiplex PCR, while TCRdb's copy carries only in-frame clones and drops some. The data hold 65,000 to 80,000 clones, with 95% observed a single time. This CDR3 has 14 amino acids. Trimming left V 6 bases short and J 1 base short, with 12 bases between. Germline CDR1 is SNHLY and CDR2 is FYNNEI. This TCR was sampled from a human donor in good health. The chain links TRBV2 to TRBJ2-5, with D tentatively TRBD1 (5 bases). Sequencing was performed on T cells isolated from PBMCs. CDR3: CASRGHPSQETQYF. The DNA for the CDR3 is TGTGCCAGCAGAGGACACCCCAGCCAAGAGACCCAGTACTTC.